The 21 T cell receptor beta chains below come from one sample, sequenced in a study of cytomegalovirus exposure and HLA in healthy donors. PCR used 60 Vbeta primers and 13 Jbeta primers. The repertoire was sequenced with immunoSEQ multiplex PCR; TCRdb's copy has only in-frame clones and lacks some. The sample consists of under 150,000 clones, about 61% of them appearing once. Sequenced: PBMCs. These TCRs come from a woman aged 40 to 50 in good health and CMV-seronegative.

V and J are TRBV4-2 and TRBJ1-1; D is possibly TRBD1 (6 bases). CDR1 is LGHNA, CDR2 YNFKEQ, per germline. The V end lost 0 bases, the J end lost 4 bases, and 15 bases lay between the germline ends. The CDR3 is 16 amino acids. DNA for the CDR3: TGTGCCAGCAGCCAAGATAGATTTAGCAGGGGCACTGAAGCTTTCTTT. Translation: CASSQDRFSRGTEAFF.

Written as DNA, the CDR3 is TGCGCCAGCAGCCCCCCGGGGGGCAGGGGGCTCGGAGAGCAGTACTTC. Residues: CASSPPGGRGLGEQYF. The chain links TRBV4-1 to TRBJ2-7; TRBD1 might be the D (8 bases). The CDR3 sequence is 16 residues long. Trimming stripped 4 bases from V and 7 bases from J, with 23 bases between. Germline values: CDR1 MGHRA, CDR2 YSYEKL.

This clone was found a few times. The chain is built from TRBV18 and TRBJ1-1; 9 nucleotides line up with TRBD1. Germline trimming cut 0 bases from V and 3 bases from J; bases unmatched to any gene: 2. The CDR3 totals 15 residues. Per germline, CDR1 KGHSH and CDR2 LQKENI. The DNA for the CDR3 is TGTGCCAGCTCACCACCGGACAGGGGCCACACTGAAGCTTTCTTT. This gives the protein CASSPPDRGHTEAFF.

The genes are TRBV5-1 and TRBJ2-7; 8 bases map to TRBD1. CDR3 length equals 15 residues. J lost 2 bases, V lost 10 bases, and 14 bases had no gene match. Germline V CDR1 and CDR2: SGHRS, YFSETQ. The chain's CDR3 is CASAPRTGLTYEQYF. In DNA, the CDR3 is TGCGCCTCCGCCCCCCGGACAGGGTTGACCTACGAGCAGTACTTC.

The chain uses TRBV5-4 and TRBJ1-1; D gene ambiguous. The CDR3 is made up of 14 amino acids. Trimming left V 1 base short and J 0 bases short, with 7 bases between. Germline V CDR1 and CDR2: SGHNT, YYREEE (reference sequence). CDR3 nucleotide sequence: TGTGCCAGCAGCTTGTCACACGTGAACACTGAAGCTTTCTTT. It specifies CASSLSHVNTEAFF. Combining the CDR3 with reference TRBV5-4 and TRBJ1-1 gives the whole variable domain ETGVTQSPTHLIKTRGQQVTLRCSSQSGHNTVSWYQQALGQGPQFIFQYYREEENGRGNFPPRFSGLQFPNYSSELNVNALELDDSALYLCASSLSHVNTEAFFGQGTRLTVV.

V is TRBV19 and J is TRBJ2-3; possible D gene TRBD2, 5 bases. The CDR3 sequence is 17 residues long. V was clipped by 0 bases and J by 3 bases, with 16 bases between them. Germline CDR1 and CDR2: LNHDA and SQIVND (reference sequence). The CDR3 is CASSIDVRRRRTDTQYF. CDR3 nucleotide sequence: TGTGCCAGTAGTATAGATGTTCGGCGGAGGAGGACAGATACGCAGTATTTT.

CDR3 sequence reads: CASSLTTSTDTQYF. The CDR3 bases are TGTGCCAGCAGCTTGACTACTAGCACAGATACGCAGTATTTT. The chain is built from TRBV2 and TRBJ2-3, with a weak D call TRBD2 (5 bases). Germline CDR1 is SNHLY and CDR2 is FYNNEI. The CDR3 consists of 14 residues. V was pared by 6 bases and J by 0 bases, with 10 bases between.

The chain employs TRBV19 and TRBJ2-7; 8 bases fit TRBD1. The germline V gene encodes CDR1 LNHDA and CDR2 SQIVND (reference sequence). This CDR3 comprises 13 residues. V lost 4 bases and J lost 10; bases outside the gene matches: 9. As DNA, the CDR3 is TGTGCCAGTAGTACGCAGGGACAGGCCCGACAGTACTTC. Its protein is CASSTQGQARQYF.

V is TRBV2 and J is TRBJ1-5; the match to TRBD1 covers 7 bases. The CDR3 contains 15 residues. The V gene's germline CDR1 is SNHLY and CDR2 FYNNEI. After removal of 6 bases from V and 5 bases from J, the junction contained 10 bases not matched to a gene. The CDR3 DNA is TGTGCCAGCAGGGAGGGGACAGTTGATCATCAGCCCCAGCATTTT. It yields the protein CASREGTVDHQPQHF.

This clone was observed a single time. An end of the junction does not agree with germline; a read error may underlie this. The J gene is TRBJ2-3, the V gene TRBV7-2; perhaps TRBD2 as D (5 bases). CDR3 length: 13 amino acids. Germline CDR1 and CDR2: SGHTA and FQGNSA. Written as DNA, the CDR3 is TGTGCCAGCAGCCTAGCCCCCCTGGATACGCAGTATTTT. This sequence encodes CASSLAPLDTQYF.

The rearrangement links TRBV7-9 to TRBJ2-7; perhaps TRBD2 as D (6 bases). This CDR3 comprises 16 residues. V lost 1 base to trimming and J lost 4 bases, with 17 bases between them. The germline V gene has CDR1 SEHNR and CDR2 FQNEAQ (reference sequence). CDR3 in DNA: TGTGCCAGCAGCTTAGGGTGGGGGGTGGATGCTTACGAGCAGTACTTC. It translates to CASSLGWGVDAYEQYF.

The chain employs TRBV5-6 and TRBJ1-1, with D maybe TRBD1 (6 bases). The V end lost 5 bases, the J end lost 3 bases, and 23 bases lay between the germline ends. The germline V gene encodes CDR1 SGHDT and CDR2 YYEEEE. The CDR3 consists of 17 residues. CDR3 sequence: CASRSMGRQGIDTEAFF. CDR3 DNA: TGTGCCAGCAGAAGTATGGGTCGGCAGGGGATTGACACTGAAGCTTTCTTT.

The gene calls are TRBV15 and TRBJ2-7, with 9 bases identical to TRBD1. This CDR3 spans 16 amino acids. J lost 5 bases, V lost 0 bases, and 8 bases had no gene match. Germline V gene data show CDR1 as LNHNV and CDR2 as YYDKDF (reference sequence). The CDR3 DNA reads as TGTGCCACCAGCAGAGACCCCGGGACAGGGTCTCACGAGCAGTACTTC. This gives the protein CATSRDPGTGSHEQYF.

The chain joins TRBV27 to TRBJ1-2, with D possibly matching TRBD1 (6 bases). Germline values: CDR1 MNHEY, CDR2 SMNVEV (reference sequence). The CDR3 sequence is 14 residues long. The V end was cut by 3 bases, the J end by 4 bases, with 12 bases between. This chain's CDR3 is CASSFGSGAYGYTF. CDR3 in DNA: TGTGCCAGCAGTTTTGGATCAGGGGCCTATGGCTACACCTTC.

This clone came up a few times. The rearrangement uses TRBV7-2 and TRBJ2-1, with TRBD2 matching over 8 bases. The CDR3 has 15 residues. Germline V gives CDR1 SGHTA, CDR2 FQGNSA. Unmatched junction bases numbered 7, after V lost 5 bases and J lost 4 bases. For the CDR3, the DNA is TGTGCCAGCAGCCTTAGCGGGGTCCGTTACAATGAGCAGTTCTTC. Translation gives CASSLSGVRYNEQFF.

This clone occurred a few times. The genes are TRBV7-9 and TRBJ2-3; D is perhaps TRBD2 (5 bases). Trimming pared 2 bases from V and 2 bases from J, leaving 11 bases between. The CDR3 sequence is 15 residues long. Germline V gene data show CDR1 as SEHNR and CDR2 as FQNEAQ (reference sequence). The CDR3 protein is CASSLSQRPTDTQYF. The CDR3 nucleotides are TGTGCCAGCAGCTTATCCCAGCGGCCCACAGATACGCAGTATTTT.

This chain connects TRBV30 to TRBJ2-1; TRBD2 aligns across 8 bases. J was trimmed by 10 bases and V by 0 bases; bases with no gene match: 11. The CDR3 is made up of 15 amino acids. CDR1 is GTSNPN and CDR2 is SVGIG in the germline V gene (reference sequence). In DNA, the CDR3 is TGTGCCTGGAGTGTTATTGTTGGGCGGGGGGCCGAGCAGTTCTTC. Its translation: CAWSVIVGRGAEQFF.

This clone was recorded a few times. The chain carries TRBV4-1 and TRBJ1-1, with 10 positions matching TRBD1. The J segment lost 5 bases and the V segment lost 4 bases, leaving 7 bases of the junction unmatched. This CDR3 is 15 amino acids long. Looked up from germline, CDR1 is MGHRA and CDR2 is YSYEKL. For the CDR3, the DNA is TGCGCCAGCAGCCCCCTCGGACAGGGGGTGACTGAAGCTTTCTTT. This encodes CASSPLGQGVTEAFF.

This clone was seen a handful of times. The chain carries TRBV21-1 and TRBJ1-2; TRBD1 is taken as the D call from the table, unchecked against the DNA. TRBV21-1 is recorded as a pseudogene. The CDR3 is 12 amino acids. CDR3 protein: CASSKQIYGYTF. CDR3 bases: TGTGCCAGCAGCAAACAGATCTATGGCTACACCTTC.

The V gene is TRBV10-1, the J gene TRBJ2-3; 11 bases match TRBD2. Germline values: CDR1 WNHNN, CDR2 SYGVQD (reference sequence). The CDR3 is 16 residues long. Trimming took 0 bases from V and 6 from J; bases not matched to a gene: 5. The CDR3: CASSESIAGGKDTQYF. The DNA of the CDR3 is TGCGCCAGCAGTGAGTCGATAGCGGGGGGGAAGGATACGCAGTATTTT.

The chain uses TRBV5-1 and TRBJ2-5; 9 bases line up with TRBD1. Germline trimming cut 3 bases from V and 1 base from J; bases unmatched to any gene: 1. CDR1 SGHRS and CDR2 YFSETQ come from the germline V gene. CDR3 size: 14 residues. For the CDR3, the DNA is TGCGCCAGCAGCTGGGGACAGGGCCAAGAGACCCAGTACTTC. The encoded protein is CASSWGQGQETQYF.